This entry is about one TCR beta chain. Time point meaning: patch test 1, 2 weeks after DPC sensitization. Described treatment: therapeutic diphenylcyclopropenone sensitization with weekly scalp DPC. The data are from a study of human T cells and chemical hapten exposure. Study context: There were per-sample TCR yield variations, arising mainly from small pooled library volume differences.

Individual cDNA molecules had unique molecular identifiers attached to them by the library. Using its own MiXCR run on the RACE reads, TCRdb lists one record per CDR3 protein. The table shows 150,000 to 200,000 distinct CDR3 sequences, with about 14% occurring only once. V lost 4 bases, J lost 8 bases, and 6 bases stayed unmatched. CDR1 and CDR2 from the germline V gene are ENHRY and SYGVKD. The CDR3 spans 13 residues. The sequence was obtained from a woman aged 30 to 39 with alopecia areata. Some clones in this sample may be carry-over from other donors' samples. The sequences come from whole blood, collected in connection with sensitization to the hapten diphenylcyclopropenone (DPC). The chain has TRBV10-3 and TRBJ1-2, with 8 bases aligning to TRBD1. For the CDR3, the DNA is TGTGCCATCAGTGGAACAGGGGGAGGAGGCTACACCTTC. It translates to CAISGTGGGGYTF.